This TCR beta chain derives from a study of shared clonotypes between healthy human individuals. The naive CD8 population came from CD45RO-negative cells selected for CCR7, without terminally differentiated effector memory CD45RA+ cells. Some clones are missing from TCRdb's copy, which holds only in-frame ones; the method was immunoSEQ multiplex PCR. The sample has about 590,000 clones, 95% to 96% seen once. The CDR3 length is 15 residues. V was shortened by 6 bases and J by 0 bases, with 15 bases between the two germline ends. CDR1 MNHEY and CDR2 SVGAGI come from the germline V gene. The V and J genes are TRBV6-5 and TRBJ2-7; tentative D call: TRBD2 (5 bases). The clonotype was recovered from a woman aged 25-40 years in good health. Sequenced sample: naive CD8+ T cells sorted from blood. The CDR3 region is CASRWKRMSSYEQYF. CDR3 sequence (DNA): TGTGCCAGCAGGTGGAAGCGGATGAGCTCCTACGAGCAGTACTTC.